Below, 13 T cell receptor beta chains from the same sample are listed, as sequenced in a study of cytomegalovirus exposure and HLA in healthy donors. 13 Jbeta primers and 60 Vbeta primers were used for the PCR. Profiling relied on immunoSEQ multiplex PCR, and the TCRdb table lists in-frame clones only, not all of them. The table includes roughly 150,000 clones, approximately 88% detected once. Material: PBMCs. The receptors here all came from a man aged 30-40 years in good health and CMV-seronegative.

This rearrangement joins TRBV5-4 to TRBJ1-1; D not resolved. The germline CDR1 and CDR2 sequences are SGHNT and YYREEE (reference sequence). The CDR3 has 14 residues. V lost 0 bases and J lost 5, with 11 bases in between. CDR3 sequence: CASSLDAGSTEAFF. The CDR3 coding sequence is TGTGCCAGCAGCTTGGATGCCGGTAGTACTGAAGCTTTCTTT.

V usage is TRBV6-6 and J usage is TRBJ2-1; D might be TRBD2 (6 bases). CDR3 length: 15 amino acids. Germline CDR1 MNHNY, CDR2 SVGAGI (reference sequence). Trimming removed 5 bases at V and 5 bases at J, with 16 bases between. For the CDR3, the DNA is TGTGCCAGCAGTGCTTCGGGACTGCCTAACAATGAGCAGTTCTTC. Translating gives CASSASGLPNNEQFF.

J is TRBJ2-3 and V is TRBV5-1, with D perhaps matching TRBD2 (5 bases). V lost 4 bases to trimming and J lost 5 bases, with 11 bases between them. In germline, CDR1 is SGHRS, CDR2 YFSETQ. This CDR3 contains 13 residues. The CDR3 loop is CASSLREGDTQYF. CDR3 DNA: TGCGCCAGCAGCCTCAGAGAGGGAGATACGCAGTATTTT.

This chain joins TRBV9 and TRBJ2-2, with TRBD2 as a possible D gene (6 bases). The CDR3 consists of 15 residues. Trimming cost V 0 bases and J 5 bases, with 11 bases left between them. CDR1 SGDLS and CDR2 YYNGEE come from the germline V gene. The CDR3 is CASSVASAKTGELFF. In DNA, the CDR3 is TGTGCCAGCAGCGTAGCTAGCGCTAAGACCGGGGAGCTGTTTTTT. The entire variable domain, with the rest obtained from reference TRBV9 and TRBJ2-2, is as follows: DSGVTQTPKHLITATGQRVTLRCSPRSGDLSVYWYQQSLDQGLQFLIQYYNGEERAKGNILERFSAQQFPDLHSELNLSSLELGDSALYFCASSVASAKTGELFFGEGSRLTVL.

This chain links TRBV25-1 with TRBJ2-5; D is unresolved. Germline CDR1 MGHDK, CDR2 SYGVNS. V was trimmed by 6 bases and J by 1 base, leaving 12 bases between them. The CDR3 consists of 14 residues. The CDR3 DNA reads as TGTGCCAGCAGAGAGAACAGTGTCCAAGAGACCCAGTACTTC. This codes for CASRENSVQETQYF.

This chain uses TRBV19 with TRBJ2-1; 12 bases are shared with TRBD2. The CDR3 runs 15 residues. Germline values: CDR1 LNHDA, CDR2 SQIVND (reference sequence). The V gene end was trimmed by 2 bases and the J gene end by 7 bases; junction bases not matched to a gene: 3. CDR3 loop: CASSITSGGRNEQFF. As DNA, the CDR3 is TGTGCCAGTAGTATAACTAGCGGGGGGAGGAATGAGCAGTTCTTC.

This chain links TRBV14 with TRBJ2-1; D not certain. Trimming stripped 1 base from V and 4 bases from J, with 11 bases between. The CDR3 totals 15 residues. CDR1 and CDR2 (germline): SGHDN, FVKESK. The CDR3 reads CASSQGLLEYNEQFF. CDR3 in DNA: TGTGCCAGCAGCCAAGGACTGTTAGAATACAATGAGCAGTTCTTC.

This chain links TRBV6-5 with TRBJ2-7, with 9 positions matching TRBD1. CDR3 length: 14 amino acids. Per the germline V gene, CDR1 is MNHEY and CDR2 is SVGAGI. The junction had 7 bases not matched to a gene; V was cut back by 6 bases and J by 4 bases. The CDR3 DNA sequence: TGTGCCAGCAGAAGCCCGGGACAGGGATACGAGCAGTACTTC. Its translation: CASRSPGQGYEQYF.

This clone was found a few times. V gene TRBV6-1 combines with J gene TRBJ1-3; possibly TRBD1 for D (5 bases). Germline CDR1 MNHNS, CDR2 SASEGT. CDR3 length: 15 residues. V was clipped by 3 bases and J by 2 bases, with 11 bases between them. CDR3 residues: CASSEETGAGNTIYF. The CDR3 DNA reads as TGTGCCAGCAGTGAGGAGACGGGGGCTGGAAACACCATATATTTT.

The gene calls are TRBV27 and TRBJ1-1; a weak D match, TRBD1 (5 bases). Trimming shortened V by 5 bases and J by 1 base, and 11 bases separated the two germline ends. Germline-derived CDR1 and CDR2 are MNHEY and SMNVEV (reference sequence). The length of the CDR3 is 14 residues. This chain's CDR3 is CASSPVGGNTEAFF. The CDR3 DNA sequence: TGTGCCAGCAGTCCAGTGGGGGGGAACACTGAAGCTTTCTTT.

The rearrangement uses TRBV5-1 and TRBJ2-7; possible D gene TRBD1, 6 bases. This CDR3 contains 12 residues. V gave up 7 bases and J gave up 1 base, with 9 bases separating them. Germline CDR1 SGHRS, CDR2 YFSETQ. The CDR3 DNA sequence: TGCGCCAGCGGGGACATGTCCTACGAGCAGTACTTC. Amino acids: CASGDMSYEQYF. The full variable domain, with the rest looked up from reference TRBV5-1 and TRBJ2-7, is KAGVTQTPRYLIKTRGQQVTLSCSPISGHRSVSWYQQTPGQGLQFLFEYFSETQRNKGNFPGRFSGRQFSNSRSEMNVSTLELGDSALYLCASGDMSYEQYFGPGTRLTVT.

The count of this clone is one. The V gene is TRBV7-2, the J gene TRBJ2-2; D gene unclear. The CDR3 extends over 13 amino acids. V lost 3 bases to trimming and J lost 7 bases, with 9 bases between them. Germline V gene data show CDR1 as SGHTA and CDR2 as FQGNSA. This CDR3 is CASSFRVHGELFF. In DNA, the CDR3 is TGTGCCAGCAGCTTTCGGGTTCACGGGGAGCTGTTTTTT.

The V gene is TRBV6-1, the J gene TRBJ1-4; D possibly corresponds to TRBD1 (5 bases). Germline V lookup: CDR1 MNHNS, CDR2 SASEGT. This CDR3 contains 15 residues. V was trimmed by 4 bases and J by 5 bases, leaving 14 bases between them. The CDR3 spells CASSAPGRENEKLFF. The CDR3 DNA reads TGTGCCAGCAGTGCCCCGGGACGGGAGAATGAAAAACTGTTTTTT.